These 21 T cell receptor beta chains share one sample of origin, sequenced in a study of blood T cell repertoires in COVID-19. Here immunoSEQ multiplex PCR was the method, and the copy in TCRdb shows in-frame clones only, minus some. Of about 190,000 clones listed, around 86% are singletons. The sequencing input was peripheral blood. The receptors stem from a middle-aged woman with acute or convalescent COVID-19.

The V and J genes are TRBV28 and TRBJ2-1, with 9 bases fitting TRBD2. The germline gives CDR1 MDHEN, CDR2 SYDVKM. V lost 6 bases, J lost 5 bases, and 8 bases stayed unmatched. The CDR3 is 15 residues long. CDR3 sequence reads: CASSLGASGNNEQFF. CDR3 nucleotide sequence: TGTGCCAGCAGCCTGGGAGCTAGCGGGAACAATGAGCAGTTCTTC.

V is TRBV23-1 and J is TRBJ1-2; TRBD1 matches at 8 bases. TRBV23-1 is given ORF status, its function remaining uncertain. V dropped 8 bases and J dropped 5; count of bases not matched to a gene: 19. The CDR3 has 17 amino acids. CDR3 DNA: TGCGCCAGCTCCCCATCCCCCGACTTTGACAGGGGATATGGCTACACCTTC. It is translated as CASSPSPDFDRGYGYTF.

This chain uses TRBV6-5 with TRBJ2-7, with 9 bases identical to TRBD1. After removal of 6 bases from V and 0 bases from J, the junction contained 3 bases not matched to a gene. This CDR3 contains 14 residues. CDR1 MNHEY and CDR2 SVGAGI come from the germline V gene. CDR3: CASSRDRDSYEQYF. The CDR3 DNA reads as TGTGCCAGCAGCCGGGACAGGGACTCCTACGAGCAGTACTTC.

The chain recombines TRBV19 with TRBJ2-2; weak D call: TRBD2 (7 bases). The V and J ends lost 4 bases and 2 bases respectively, with 11 bases between them. The CDR3 is 15 amino acids. CDR1 LNHDA and CDR2 SQIVND come from the germline V gene (reference sequence). The CDR3 nucleotides are TGTGCCAGTAGTAGTAGGGGGGGAAACACCGGGGAGCTGTTTTTT. As protein: CASSSRGGNTGELFF. Full variable domain (rest looked up from reference TRBV19 and TRBJ2-2): DGGITQSPKYLFRKEGQNVTLSCEQNLNHDAMYWYRQDPGQGLRLIYYSQIVNDFQKGDIAEGYSVSREKKESFPLTVTSAQKNPTAFYLCASSSRGGNTGELFFGEGSRLTVL.

This CDR3 is CASSKQELGHTEAFF. CDR3 DNA: TGTGCCAGCAGTAAACAGGAGCTTGGGCACACTGAAGCTTTCTTT. The chain links TRBV6-5 to TRBJ1-1, with D possibly matching TRBD1 (5 bases). The CDR3 covers 15 residues. Looked up from germline, CDR1 is MNHEY and CDR2 is SVGAGI. V lost 5 bases and J lost 3, with 16 bases in between.

The J gene is TRBJ2-7, the V gene TRBV2; the D is unclear. Trimming took 3 bases from V and 0 from J, leaving 6 bases between them. This CDR3 region has 13 residues. Per the germline V gene, CDR1 is SNHLY and CDR2 is FYNNEI. CDR3 nucleotide sequence: TGTGCCAGCAGTGACGGAGTCTCCTACGAGCAGTACTTC. Translating gives CASSDGVSYEQYF. The full variable domain, its missing parts supplied by reference TRBV2 and TRBJ2-7, is EPEVTQTPSHQVTQMGQEVILRCVPISNHLYFYWYRQILGQKVEFLVSFYNNEISEKSEIFDDQFSVERPDGSNFTLKIRSTKLEDSAMYFCASSDGVSYEQYFGPGTRLTVT.

V gene TRBV5-5 combines with J gene TRBJ1-2, with D maybe TRBD1 (6 bases). Looked up from germline, CDR1 is SGHKS and CDR2 is YYEKEE (reference sequence). This CDR3 is built from 16 residues. Trimming took off 0 bases at V and 6 bases at J, with 18 bases between the two ends. CDR3 loop: CASSLASVGQGNGYTF. DNA of the CDR3: TGTGCCAGCAGCTTGGCGTCGGTCGGGCAGGGGAATGGCTACACCTTC.

V and J are TRBV3-1 (or the pseudogene TRBV3-2) and TRBJ2-1; possible D gene TRBD1, 5 bases. CDR1 is LGHDT, CDR2 YNNKEL, per germline (reference sequence). The ends were cut back, 1 base at V and 3 bases at J, with 19 bases in the middle. The CDR3 spans 18 residues. DNA for the CDR3: TGTGCCAGCAGCCAAGTCCCGCCGCAAGGGGAAGTCTACAATGAGCAGTTCTTC. This encodes CASSQVPPQGEVYNEQFF.

This chain uses TRBV5-8 with TRBJ1-2; 8 nucleotides line up with TRBD1. This CDR3 region has 14 residues. V lost 5 bases to trimming and J lost 4 bases; unmatched junction nucleotides: 7. Germline CDR1 and CDR2: SGHTS and YDEGEE. CDR3 sequence reads: CASSGQGRSYGYTF. The DNA of the CDR3 is TGTGCCAGCAGTGGACAGGGTCGGAGCTATGGCTACACCTTC.

The J gene is TRBJ1-5, the V gene TRBV20-1; D not resolved. Germline V gene lookup returns CDR1 DFQATT and CDR2 SNEGSKA (reference sequence). The CDR3 runs 11 residues. V was clipped by 3 bases and J by 9 bases, with 9 bases between them. CDR3 bases: TGCAGTGCTAGTACATCAGGGCCCCAGCATTTT. Translation gives CSASTSGPQHF.

The rearrangement joins TRBV5-4 to TRBJ2-5; D gene uncertain. Trimming cost V 4 bases and J 1 base, with 8 bases left between them. Per germline, CDR1 SGHNT and CDR2 YYREEE (reference sequence). The CDR3 extends over 13 amino acids. CDR3 sequence (DNA): TGTGCCAGCAGCCCCGAGCCCCAAGAGACCCAGTACTTC. Translation: CASSPEPQETQYF.

CDR3 bases: TGCGCCAGCAGCCCCGTTACTAGCGGGAGTTACGAGCAGTACTTC. Protein: CASSPVTSGSYEQYF. This sequence joins TRBV5-1 and TRBJ2-7; 11 bases are a match to TRBD2. The V and J ends lost 4 bases and 4 bases, in that order; junction bases with no gene match: 7. The CDR3 runs 15 residues. CDR1 is SGHRS, CDR2 YFSETQ, per germline.

Turning to this clone: Other DNA sequences from this sample encode an identical CDR3 as well. CDR3 sequence: CASSLAGQGNQPQHF. CDR3 DNA: TGCGCCAGCAGCTTGGCAGGACAGGGCAATCAGCCCCAGCATTTT. The chain has TRBV5-1 and TRBJ1-5; 7 nucleotides agree with TRBD1. This CDR3 has 15 amino acids. V was clipped by 0 bases and J by 2 bases; unmatched bases: 2. From germline, CDR1 is SGHRS and CDR2 YFSETQ.

This clone was found a few times. This chain uses TRBV7-9 with TRBJ1-5, with 8 nucleotides matching TRBD1. CDR1 and CDR2 (germline): SEHNR, FQNEAQ (reference sequence). V was clipped by 4 bases and J by 0 bases; unmatched bases: 5. The CDR3 extends over 16 amino acids. The CDR3: CASSYGTGHSNQPQHF. CDR3 DNA sequence: TGTGCCAGCAGCTATGGGACAGGCCATAGCAATCAGCCCCAGCATTTT.

V usage is TRBV4-1 and J usage is TRBJ2-2; 7 bases map to TRBD2. The junction had 9 bases not matched to a gene; V was cut back by 4 bases and J by 1 base. The CDR3 spans 17 residues. Per the germline V gene, CDR1 is MGHRA and CDR2 is YSYEKL. Written as DNA, the CDR3 is TGCGCCAGCAGCCGGGAGGGGCAGACCAGGAACACCGGGGAGCTGTTTTTT. It specifies CASSREGQTRNTGELFF.

The chain employs TRBV6-1 and TRBJ2-1, with TRBD2 matching over 9 bases. CDR3 length equals 18 residues. Germline V gene lookup returns CDR1 MNHNS and CDR2 SASEGT. The V and J ends lost 0 bases and 4 bases, in that order; junction bases with no gene match: 10. CDR3 amino acids: CASSEAKWVAGAYNEQFF. The CDR3 nucleotides read TGTGCCAGCAGTGAAGCTAAGTGGGTAGCGGGAGCGTACAATGAGCAGTTCTTC.

The rearrangement links TRBV29-1 to TRBJ2-6, with D possibly being TRBD1 (8 bases). V lost 6 bases and J 0 bases, leaving 15 bases between the germline ends. Germline CDR1 reads SQVTM; CDR2 reads ANQGSEA. CDR3 size: 16 residues. The CDR3, as DNA: TGCAGCGTGCTACAGGGGGACTACTCTGGGGCCAACGTCCTGACTTTC. Residues: CSVLQGDYSGANVLTF.

V gene TRBV6-1 combines with J gene TRBJ1-2, with 10 bases matching TRBD1. CDR1 is MNHNS, CDR2 SASEGT, per germline. J gave up 5 bases and V 2 bases, and 11 bases lay outside the gene matches. The CDR3 contains 17 residues. The chain's CDR3 is CASSELTMGQGPYGYTF. CDR3 coding DNA: TGTGCCAGCAGTGAACTAACGATGGGACAGGGGCCTTATGGCTACACCTTC.

The chain couples TRBV7-9 to TRBJ1-4; D is unclear. Germline CDR1 and CDR2: SEHNR and FQNEAQ (reference sequence). The CDR3 sequence is 11 residues long. V was pared by 5 bases and J by 14 bases, with 12 bases between. The CDR3 region is CASSPATGLFF. The CDR3 DNA reads as TGTGCCAGCAGCCCAGCAACCGGGCTGTTTTTT.

V and J are TRBV19 and TRBJ1-5, with D possibly matching TRBD1 (6 bases). V lost 5 bases, J lost 4 bases, and 12 bases lay in between. CDR1 and CDR2 from the germline V gene are LNHDA and SQIVND (reference sequence). The CDR3 runs to 14 residues. The CDR3 loop is CASSPRDNNQPQHF. The CDR3 DNA reads TGTGCCAGTAGTCCCCGGGACAATAATCAGCCCCAGCATTTT.

This rearrangement joins TRBV19 to TRBJ2-1; the match to TRBD2 covers 7 bases. CDR1 LNHDA and CDR2 SQIVND come from the germline V gene (reference sequence). V trimming: 3 bases; J trimming: 0 bases; junction bases outside the gene matches: 2. The CDR3 has 15 amino acids. This chain's CDR3 is CASSMTSSSYNEQFF. DNA for the CDR3: TGTGCCAGTAGTATGACTAGCAGCTCCTACAATGAGCAGTTCTTC.